This T cell receptor (beta chain) was captured in a study of blood T cell repertoires in COVID-19. The authors' processing: Estimated nucleated cell counts came from reference gene primer amplification. Only in-frame clones appear in the TCRdb table, and some are missing; sequencing was by immunoSEQ multiplex PCR. The V and J calls and the clone size are those of that table, but D and trimming were determined from the DNA. The sample lists about 190,000 clones; more than 60% were seen once. Trimming cost V 2 bases and J 0 bases, with 14 bases left between them. The CDR3 contains 16 residues. The germline CDR1 and CDR2 sequences are SGHRS and YFSETQ. This clone has more than one count but fewer than ten.

The sequencing input was peripheral blood. The V gene is TRBV5-1, the J gene TRBJ1-1; TRBD1 might be the D (5 bases). This receptor was taken from a man aged 45-65 years who had recovered from COVID-19. The CDR3 is CASSFTPGGMNTEAFF. CDR3 nucleotide sequence: TGCGCCAGCAGCTTTACACCGGGGGGGATGAACACTGAAGCTTTCTTT.